This T cell receptor (beta chain) was captured by sequencing in a study of cytomegalovirus exposure and HLA in healthy donors. With 60 Vbeta and 13 Jbeta primers, the PCR was carried out. Assay: immunoSEQ multiplex PCR; the TCRdb copy retains only in-frame clones and omits some. The sample records some 180,000 clones, approximately 80% being singletons. Nominally healthy donors provided the samples, though records likely missed some immune exposures. This CDR3 has 13 residues. CDR1 and CDR2 from the germline V gene are SGHDT and YYEEEE. V lost 0 bases and J lost 4, with 5 bases in between. This receptor was taken from a girl aged 10 to 17 in good health and CMV-seropositive. V is TRBV5-6 and J is TRBJ2-4; D not resolved. Input material: PBMCs. In DNA, the CDR3 is TGTGCCAGCAGCTTGGGCCGGAAAAACATTCAGTACTTC. This codes for CASSLGRKNIQYF.